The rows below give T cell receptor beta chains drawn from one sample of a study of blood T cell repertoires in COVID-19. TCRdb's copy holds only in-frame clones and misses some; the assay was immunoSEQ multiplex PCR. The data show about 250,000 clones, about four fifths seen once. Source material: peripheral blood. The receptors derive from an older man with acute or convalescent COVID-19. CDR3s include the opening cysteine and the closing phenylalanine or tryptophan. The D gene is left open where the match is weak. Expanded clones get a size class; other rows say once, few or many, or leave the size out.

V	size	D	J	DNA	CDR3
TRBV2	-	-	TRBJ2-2	TGTGCCAGCAGTGAACAGGGTGCCGGGGAGCTGTTTTTT	CASSEQGAGELFF
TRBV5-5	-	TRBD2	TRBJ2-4	TGTGCCAGCATCCCCGGGGACGGGAGGGCCGTCAAAAACATTCAGTACTTC	CASIPGDGRAVKNIQYF
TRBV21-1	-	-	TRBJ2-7	TGTGCCAGCAGACAGCTACTCTACGAGCAGTACTTC	CASRQLLYEQYF
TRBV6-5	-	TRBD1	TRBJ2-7	TGTGCCAGCAGTTACTCTGGGACAGGGAGGGGCTACGAGCAGTACTTC	CASSYSGTGRGYEQYF
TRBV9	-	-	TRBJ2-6	TGTGCCAGCAGCGTATCAGGGGACCTCCTCACCTCTGGGGCCAACGTCCTGACTTTC	CASSVSGDLLTSGANVLTF
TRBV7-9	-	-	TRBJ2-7	TGTGCCAGCAGCTTTAGGCAGGGGAGCTCCTACGAGCAGTACTTC	CASSFRQGSSYEQYF
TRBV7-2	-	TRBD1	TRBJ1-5	TGTGCCAGCAGCGAAAGGACAGGGACGCAGCCCCAGCATTTT	CASSERTGTQPQHF
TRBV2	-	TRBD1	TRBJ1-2	TGTGCCAGCAGAATGGGGACAGGCACTAACTATGGCTACACCTTC	CASRMGTGTNYGYTF
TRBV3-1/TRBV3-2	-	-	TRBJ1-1	TGTGCCAGCAGCTCGAGGGTCACTGAAGCTTTCTTT	CASSSRVTEAFF
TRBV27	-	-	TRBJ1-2	TGTGCCAGCAGTTTATCCCGGGATTCTCGGGGCTATGGCTACACCTTC	CASSLSRDSRGYGYTF
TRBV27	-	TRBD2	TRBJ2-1	TGTGCCAGCAGTTTAATAGCGGGAGGCCCCCAAGAGCAGTTCTTC	CASSLIAGGPQEQFF
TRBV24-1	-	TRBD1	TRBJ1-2	TGTGCCACCAGTGATCCTACAGGGGGTGGAAACTATGGCTACACCTTC	CATSDPTGGGNYGYTF
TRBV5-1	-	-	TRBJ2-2	TGCGCCAGCAGCTCCCAGCTAGCGAACACCGGGGAGCTGTTTTTT	CASSSQLANTGELFF
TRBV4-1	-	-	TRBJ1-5	TGCGCCAGCAGCCAAGTCCCACAGGGACTAAGCAATCAGCCCCAGCATTTT	CASSQVPQGLSNQPQHF
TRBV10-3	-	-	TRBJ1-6	TGTGCCACTTCCTTGGGGGGGGTCTATTCACCCCTCCACTTT	CATSLGGVYSPLHF
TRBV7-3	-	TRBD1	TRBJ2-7	TGTGCCAGCAGCCCCTTTGGGACAGCGCCTTCGGGAGAGCAGTACTTC	CASSPFGTAPSGEQYF
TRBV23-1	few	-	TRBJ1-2	TGCGCCAGCAGACGGGACACCCTAAGGTATGGCTACACCTTC	CASRRDTLRYGYTF
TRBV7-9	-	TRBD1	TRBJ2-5	TGTGCCAGCAGCGTTACCAACAGGGGGTTTTACCAAGAGACCCAGTACTTC	CASSVTNRGFYQETQYF
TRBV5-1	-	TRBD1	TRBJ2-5	TGCGCCAGCAGCTTCGGGACAGGGGGAGAGACCCAGTACTTC	CASSFGTGGETQYF
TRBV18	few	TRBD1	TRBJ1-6	TGTGCCAGCTCACAGGGGACAGGGCTCTCACCCCTCCACTTT	CASSQGTGLSPLHF
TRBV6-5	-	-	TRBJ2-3	TGTGCCAGCGACCCCGGAGGTACAGATACGCAGTATTTT	CASDPGGTDTQYF
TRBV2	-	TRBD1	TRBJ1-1	TGTGCCAGCGCGGGACAGGGGAACACTGAAGCTTTCTTT	CASAGQGNTEAFF
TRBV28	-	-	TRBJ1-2	TGTGCCAGCAGGGCCGGGGGAGGTAACTATGGCTACACCTTC	CASRAGGGNYGYTF
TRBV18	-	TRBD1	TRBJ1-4	TGTGCCAGCTCAACCCAGACAGGGGGAACTGAAAAACTGTTTTTT	CASSTQTGGTEKLFF
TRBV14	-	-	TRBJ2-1	TGTGCCAGCAGCCAATGGCCCGGAGGCTACAATGAGCAGTTCTTC	CASSQWPGGYNEQFF
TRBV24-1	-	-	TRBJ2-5	TGTGCCACCAGTGATCCCGGGACATCTAGACGAGAGACCCAGTACTTC	CATSDPGTSRRETQYF
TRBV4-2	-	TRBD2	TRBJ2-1	TGTGCCAGCAGCCAAGATAGGCCATTTATAGCGGGAGGGCCCGACAATGAGCAGTTCTTC	CASSQDRPFIAGGPDNEQFF
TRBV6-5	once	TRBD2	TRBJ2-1	TGTGCCAGCAGTACGCCTAGCGGGAGGGCCGGTGAGCAGTTCTTC	CASSTPSGRAGEQFF
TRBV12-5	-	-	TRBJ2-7	TGTGCTAGTGGTTCCTCCGGTCCAAACGAGCAGTACTTC	CASGSSGPNEQYF